This record covers a single T cell receptor beta chain. What it recognizes is unknown. The data were taken from a study of shared clonotypes between healthy human individuals. Study in general: Donors had three CD4 naive, three CD4 memory, two CD8 naive and one CD8 memory plate apiece.

The protocol was immunoSEQ multiplex PCR, while the TCRdb copy is restricted to in-frame clones and leaves out a portion. The sample consists of about 2.4 million clones, approximately 90% of them appearing once. Germline loops: CDR1 MNHNS, CDR2 SASEGT. This CDR3 spans 13 amino acids. The V gene lost 7 bases and the J gene lost 3 bases, with 10 bases spanning the gap. The study's findings and limits: Non-shared clonotypes had lower generation probabilities than clonotypes shared by all four sorted-subset donors.

The donors, all of them Caucasian adults, lived in Nashville, Tennessee. The J gene is TRBJ1-3, the V gene TRBV6-1; perhaps TRBD1 as D (6 bases). The sequenced material came from naive CD4+ T cells sorted from blood. Indicated subset: CD45RA+ positively selected. The TCR sequence derives from a man between 18 and 29 years old in good health. CDR3 DNA: TGTGCCAGCATGGGGGGGCTTGGAAACACCATATATTTT. Translation: CASMGGLGNTIYF.